Described below is a single T cell receptor (beta chain) sequence and its context. No antigen is known for it. Samples came from axillary lymph nodes draining the breast cancer. The data stem from a study of breast tumors, draining lymph nodes, adjacent tissues. TCRdb passed the multiplex PCR reads through MiXCR, listing each CDR3 protein once. The sample yields about 100,000 distinct CDR3 sequences, 21% seen once. The germline gives CDR1 MNHNS, CDR2 SASEGT. This CDR3 has 16 residues. V shed 3 bases, J shed 5 bases, and the junction held 9 bases outside the gene matches. Study-level points and caveats: Compared with lymph nodes, tumors were less diverse; compared with nontumor tissue, more. That most tumor T cells come from lymph nodes remained unproven. Findings are consistent with lymph node origin and intratumoral expansion of most tumor T cells.

The J gene is TRBJ2-3, the V gene TRBV6-1; 9 nucleotides agree with TRBD1. The sequenced sample was axillary lymph node tissue. The TCR sequence derives from a female donor with breast cancer. Some clones in this sample may be carry-over from other donors' samples. The chain's CDR3 is CASSEAGQGLRDTQYF. CDR3 bases: TGTGCCAGCAGTGAGGCTGGACAGGGGTTAAGAGATACGCAGTATTTT.